One sample yielded the 21 T cell receptor beta chains listed below, sequenced in a study of chemoradiotherapy in HPV16-positive cancers. Libraries were prepared by immunoSEQ multiplex PCR; TCRdb keeps only in-frame clonotypes and omits some of them. Of 16,000 or so clones in the sample, around 70% are singletons; the top ten hold less than 10%. The sample was tumor tissue, taken from a patient who underwent chemoradiotherapy. All receptors derive from a human donor with HPV-associated anogenital cancer.

J is TRBJ2-1 and V is TRBV18; the D is unclear. From germline, CDR1 is KGHSH and CDR2 LQKENI. Trimming took off 3 bases at V and 5 bases at J, with 8 bases between the two ends. The CDR3 is 13 amino acids. CDR3 DNA: TGTGCCAGCTCACCCACTATCGACAATGAGCAGTTCTTC. As protein: CASSPTIDNEQFF.

This chain uses TRBV19 with TRBJ2-5; 7 positions match TRBD1. The end of the DNA aligns better with TRBJ2-7, so the J call may be wrong. Per germline, CDR1 LNHDA and CDR2 SQIVND (reference sequence). This CDR3 contains 17 residues. CDR3 protein: CASSISTGSGFSYEQYF. The CDR3 nucleotides read TGTGCCAGTAGTATATCGACAGGGTCGGGCTTCTCCTACGAGCAGTACTTC.

This chain uses TRBV2 with TRBJ2-3, with D maybe TRBD2 (6 bases). The CDR3 loop spans 13 amino acids. Germline CDR1 is SNHLY and CDR2 is FYNNEI. V lost 4 bases and J 4 bases, leaving 9 bases between the germline ends. In DNA form, the CDR3 reads TGTGCCAGCAGTGGGGGGGTTTCAGATACGCAGTATTTT. Protein sequence: CASSGGVSDTQYF.

The chain links TRBV30 to TRBJ2-3; tentatively, D is TRBD2 (6 bases). The CDR3 sequence is 13 residues long. Trimming removed 1 base at V and 8 bases at J, with 13 bases between. Germline loops: CDR1 GTSNPN, CDR2 SVGIG (reference sequence). The CDR3 DNA reads as TGTGCCTGGAGTGAGCTGAGTAGCGGTACGCAGTATTTT. Protein sequence: CAWSELSSGTQYF.

The gene calls are TRBV13 and TRBJ2-3; the match to TRBD2 covers 9 bases. Trimming at V came to 6 bases and at J to 6 bases, leaving 7 bases not matched to a gene. The CDR3 is 14 amino acids. Germline-derived CDR1 and CDR2 are PRHDT and FYEKMQ (reference sequence). In DNA form, the CDR3 reads TGTGCCAGCAGTCGCGGGGGGGCGTCTGATACGCAGTATTTT. This gives the protein CASSRGGASDTQYF.

V and J are TRBV9 and TRBJ2-1, with 13 bases that match TRBD2. Trimming cost V 0 bases and J 8 bases; bases outside gene matches: 5. This CDR3 region has 16 residues. Germline CDR1 reads SGDLS; CDR2 reads YYNGEE. The CDR3 sequence: CASSVEGTSGNDEQFF. Here the CDR3 DNA reads TGTGCCAGCAGCGTAGAGGGGACTAGCGGGAACGATGAGCAGTTCTTC.

This chain connects TRBV2 to TRBJ1-2, with 8 positions matching TRBD1. This CDR3 has 12 residues. After removal of 5 bases from V and 12 bases from J, the junction contained 8 bases not matched to a gene. Germline V gives CDR1 SNHLY, CDR2 FYNNEI. The CDR3 DNA reads as TGTGCCAGCAGTCCCCGGACAGGGTCGGACACCTTC. Amino acids: CASSPRTGSDTF.

This clone has just a few counts. This chain joins TRBV5-5 and TRBJ1-1; no definite D call. The CDR3 runs to 15 residues. Germline V gene lookup returns CDR1 SGHKS and CDR2 YYEKEE (reference sequence). V lost 2 bases to trimming and J lost 5 bases, with 16 bases between them. The DNA for the CDR3 is TGTGCCAGCAGCTTTAGAACAGTTGGGGTGACTGAAGCTTTCTTT. This codes for CASSFRTVGVTEAFF.

To note about this clone: An end of the junction differs from the germline gene, which may be a read error. Other DNA sequences in this sample translate to the same CDR3. Written as DNA, the CDR3 is TGTGCTAGCAGCTTGGCGGGAGTGGGGGATACGCAGTATTTT. Translating it yields CASSLAGVGDTQYF. The J gene is TRBJ2-3, the V gene TRBV7-7; 7 nucleotides match TRBD2. The length of the CDR3 is 14 residues. Germline V CDR1 and CDR2: SSHAT, FNYEAQ (reference sequence).

In its sample, this clone was seen a few times. The gene calls are TRBV10-1 and TRBJ1-5; 7 bases agree with TRBD1. The germline gives CDR1 WNHNN, CDR2 SYGVQD (reference sequence). The ends lost 4 bases at V and 3 bases at J; junction bases unmatched: 6. This CDR3 contains 15 residues. The CDR3 sequence is CASSASGTVNQPQHF. The CDR3 region has the DNA TGCGCCAGCAGTGCGTCCGGGACAGTCAATCAGCCCCAGCATTTT.

The V gene is TRBV6-6, the J gene TRBJ1-1; D unclear. V was shortened by 5 bases and J by 0 bases, with 7 bases between the two germline ends. This CDR3 contains 13 residues. Germline-derived CDR1 and CDR2 are MNHNY and SVGAGI (reference sequence). DNA for the CDR3: TGTGCCAGCAGTCTACAGATGAACACTGAAGCTTTCTTT. It is translated as CASSLQMNTEAFF.

The V gene is TRBV6-6, the J gene TRBJ2-7; weak D call: TRBD2 (5 bases). Germline CDR1 and CDR2: MNHNY and SVGAGI (reference sequence). V was trimmed by 6 bases and J by 2 bases, leaving 14 bases between them. This CDR3 has 14 amino acids. The CDR3 is CASRHVGETYEQYF. In nucleotides, the CDR3 is TGTGCCAGCAGACATGTCGGGGAAACCTACGAGCAGTACTTC.

The genes are TRBV11-3 and TRBJ1-1, with 8 bases that match TRBD1. The ends lost 2 bases at V and 5 bases at J; junction bases unmatched: 4. CDR3 length: 14 residues. Germline-derived CDR1 and CDR2 are SGHNT and YENEEA. The CDR3 DNA reads as TGTGCCAGCAGCTTAAACAGGGGGAGGACTGAAGCTTTCTTT. The encoded protein is CASSLNRGRTEAFF.

This chain joins TRBV6-4 and TRBJ2-3; D unclear. Looked up from germline, CDR1 is MRHNA and CDR2 is SNTAGT. This CDR3 region has 13 residues. Trimming shortened V by 5 bases and J by 6 bases, and 12 bases separated the two germline ends. Written as DNA, the CDR3 is TGTGCCAGCAGTCGGATCGTTGAGGATACGCAGTATTTT. This codes for CASSRIVEDTQYF.

This clone is labeled as medium-sized. The V call is TRBV27, the J call TRBJ1-4; D remains unclear. Trimming pared 6 bases from V and 0 bases from J, leaving 8 bases between. The CDR3 extends over 14 amino acids. Germline V gene lookup returns CDR1 MNHEY and CDR2 SMNVEV (reference sequence). This chain's CDR3 is CASSSYATNEKLFF. The CDR3 region has the DNA TGTGCCAGCAGCAGTTATGCAACTAATGAAAAACTGTTTTTT.

The chain couples TRBV28 to TRBJ1-2; no clear D gene. CDR1 is MDHEN and CDR2 is SYDVKM in the germline V gene. V lost 3 bases, J lost 4 bases, and 9 bases lay in between. The CDR3 is made up of 13 amino acids. Here the CDR3 DNA reads TGTGCCAGCAGTTTTGGTGCCCGCTATGGCTACACCTTC. This codes for CASSFGARYGYTF.

This chain links TRBV5-1 with TRBJ1-2; D may be TRBD1 (5 bases). The CDR3 loop spans 14 amino acids. Trimming cost V 0 bases and J 2 bases, with 8 bases left between them. Germline loops: CDR1 SGHRS, CDR2 YFSETQ. For the CDR3, the DNA is TGCGCCAGCAGCTTGGGGCCAGGGAACTATGGCTACACCTTC. This codes for CASSLGPGNYGYTF.

The rearrangement uses TRBV11-2 and TRBJ2-3; no clear D. The CDR3 sequence is 14 residues long. The ends were cut back, 1 base at V and 2 bases at J, with 7 bases in the middle. The germline V gene has CDR1 SGHAT and CDR2 FQNNGV. In DNA form, the CDR3 reads TGTGCCAGCAGCTTAGCTCTCCTCACAGATACGCAGTATTTT. Its translation is CASSLALLTDTQYF.

With respect to this clone: One end of the junction does not line up with germline, which may come from a read error. The V call is TRBV25-1, the J call TRBJ1-2; maybe TRBD1 (5 bases). The CDR3 contains 11 residues. Per the germline V gene, CDR1 is MGHDK and CDR2 is SYGVNS. CDR3 sequence: CANSANRGYTF. Here the CDR3 DNA reads TGTGCCAACAGTGCTAACAGGGGCTACACCTTC.

The rearrangement links TRBV5-1 to TRBJ2-1, with D uncertain. The germline V gene has CDR1 SGHRS and CDR2 YFSETQ. The CDR3 runs 15 residues. V was trimmed by 0 bases and J by 0 bases, leaving 7 bases between them. The CDR3 protein is CASSLDWGSYNEQFF. The CDR3 DNA reads as TGCGCCAGCAGCTTGGACTGGGGCTCCTACAATGAGCAGTTCTTC.

The chain carries TRBV5-4 and TRBJ2-5, with D perhaps TRBD1 (6 bases). The CDR3 has 17 residues. Germline V lookup: CDR1 SGHNT, CDR2 YYREEE (reference sequence). Deletions cut 0 bases from V and 1 base from J, with 16 bases between. The CDR3 loop reads CASSLAGPGDFQETQYF. The CDR3 coding sequence is TGTGCCAGCAGCTTGGCCGGTCCAGGGGATTTCCAAGAGACCCAGTACTTC.